One sample yielded the 4 T cell receptor beta chains listed below, sequenced in a study of CD8+CD57+ T cells in acquired aplastic anemia. The use of genomic DNA as template underpinned the TCR beta VDJ and CDR3 profiling. TCRdb re-called the reads with MiXCR, one entry per CDR3 protein. The data contain 150,000 to 200,000 distinct CDR3 sequences, approximately 45% of them singletons. The specimen was sorted CD4+, CD8+, or CD8+CD57+ T cells (not recorded which) from PBMCs. These TCRs come from a human donor in good health.

There are many counts of this clonotype. The chain joins TRBV7-2 to TRBJ2-6; D gene ambiguous. CDR3 size: 14 residues. Germline CDR1 reads SGHTA; CDR2 reads FQGNSA. V lost 5 bases, J lost 4 bases, and 9 bases lay in between. The CDR3 bases are TGTGCCAGCAGCCCCCGGTACGGGGCCAACGTCCTGACTTTC. Protein sequence: CASSPRYGANVLTF.

The chain employs TRBV15 and TRBJ1-1; D unresolved. This CDR3 has 13 residues. Germline-derived CDR1 and CDR2 are LNHNV and YYDKDF (reference sequence). V was shortened by 6 bases and J by 0 bases, with 8 bases between the two germline ends. CDR3 nucleotide sequence: TGTGCCACCAGTATCGACCTGAACACTGAAGCTTTCTTT. Its protein is CATSIDLNTEAFF.

This clonotype was detected many times. This rearrangement joins TRBV9 to TRBJ2-3, with D unclear. The germline V and J ends were trimmed by 0 bases and 4 bases, with 9 bases remaining between them. The CDR3 is 14 amino acids. CDR1 is SGDLS and CDR2 is YYNGEE in the germline V gene. CDR3 bases: TGTGCCAGCAGCGTAGCGGTAGAAGCAGATACGCAGTATTTT. Amino acid sequence: CASSVAVEADTQYF.

This CDR3 reads CASSPPQGVEQFF. The CDR3 DNA sequence: TGTGCCAGCTCACCACCCCAGGGGGTTGAGCAGTTCTTC. The chain is built from TRBV18 and TRBJ2-1, with 7 nucleotides matching TRBD1. Trimming removed 0 bases from V and 9 bases from J; junction bases left unmatched: 2. The CDR3 runs to 13 residues. CDR1 KGHSH and CDR2 LQKENI come from the germline V gene.